This entry lists 18 T cell receptor beta chains sequenced from one sample in a study of identical twins. TCRdb fed the 5' RACE reads into MiXCR, producing one record per CDR3 protein. The sample lists roughly 690,000 distinct CDR3 sequences; around 6% were seen once. Sequencing used naive T cells sorted from blood. These receptors originate from a man younger than 35 in good health.

This clonotype was detected a few times. This chain uses TRBV2 with TRBJ1-5; D is uncertain. V was cut by 4 bases and J by 0 bases, with 4 bases left in between. CDR1 and CDR2 from the germline V gene are SNHLY and FYNNEI. This CDR3 is 13 amino acids long. CDR3 region: CASSGSSNQPQHF. CDR3 DNA: TGTGCCAGCAGTGGGAGTAGCAATCAGCCCCAGCATTTT. The full variable domain, completed using reference TRBV2 and TRBJ1-5, is EPEVTQTPSHQVTQMGQEVILRCVPISNHLYFYWYRQILGQKVEFLVSFYNNEISEKSEIFDDQFSVERPDGSNFTLKIRSTKLEDSAMYFCASSGSSNQPQHFGDGTRLSIL.

V and J are TRBV20-1 and TRBJ2-3; TRBD2 matches at 10 bases. The CDR3 spans 14 residues. J gave up 6 bases and V 5 bases, and 8 bases lay outside the gene matches. CDR1 and CDR2 from the germline V gene are DFQATT and SNEGSKA (reference sequence). The CDR3 is CSAGSGRASDTQYF. The CDR3 nucleotides read TGCAGTGCTGGGAGCGGGAGGGCCTCCGATACGCAGTATTTT.

This clonotype appeared many times. This rearrangement joins TRBV29-1 to TRBJ1-1; 9 bases match TRBD1. Trimming cost V 3 bases and J 4 bases; bases outside gene matches: 6. This CDR3 contains 14 residues. Per the germline V gene, CDR1 is SQVTM and CDR2 is ANQGSEA. This CDR3 is CSVDGTGLSTEAFF. CDR3 coding DNA: TGCAGCGTTGACGGGACAGGGTTGAGCACTGAAGCTTTCTTT. The full variable domain, in which reference TRBV29-1 and TRBJ1-1 provide the parts outside the CDR3, is SAVISQKPSRDICQRGTSLTIQCQVDSQVTMMFWYRQQPGQSLTLIATANQGSEATYESGFVIDKFPISRPNLTFSTLTVSNMSPEDSSIYLCSVDGTGLSTEAFFGQGTRLTVV.

This clonotype occurred many times. The chain links TRBV7-6 to TRBJ1-2; D gene ambiguous. The germline gives CDR1 SGHVS, CDR2 FNYEAQ. This CDR3 contains 14 residues. Trimming shortened V by 0 bases and J by 4 bases, and 9 bases separated the two germline ends. CDR3 nucleotide sequence: TGTGCCAGCAGCTTAGCGCCAGGTGGCTATGGCTACACCTTC. This encodes CASSLAPGGYGYTF.

This clonotype was picked up a small number of times. V usage is TRBV12-5 and J usage is TRBJ2-2; the D gene is possibly TRBD2 (5 bases). Germline assignment: CDR1 LGHNT and CDR2 FRNRAP. This CDR3 contains 17 residues. Between the trimmed V and J ends, which lost 2 bases and 4 bases, there was a span of 17 bases. The CDR3 DNA is TGTGCTAGTGGTTTGTCAGGAGGAAGATGGGTCACCGGGGAGCTGTTTTTT. Amino acid sequence: CASGLSGGRWVTGELFF.

V is TRBV19 and J is TRBJ2-1; D is ambiguous. The germline CDR1 and CDR2 sequences are LNHDA and SQIVND (reference sequence). The CDR3 totals 12 residues. Trimming took 2 bases from V and 9 from J, leaving 8 bases between them. CDR3 region: CASSIMAGEQFF. The DNA of the CDR3 is TGTGCCAGTAGTATAATGGCCGGTGAGCAGTTCTTC.

This clonotype has only a few counts. The chain is built from TRBV18 and TRBJ1-1; 12 bases match TRBD1. The CDR3 covers 17 residues. V dropped 3 bases and J dropped 4; count of bases not matched to a gene: 9. Germline V gives CDR1 KGHSH, CDR2 LQKENI. CDR3 sequence: CASSPFQGQGAITEAFF. CDR3 coding DNA: TGTGCCAGCTCACCCTTTCAGGGACAGGGGGCTATCACTGAAGCTTTCTTT.

This clonotype showed up just a few times. The V gene is TRBV12-3 or TRBV12-4, the J gene TRBJ2-3; no clear D. This CDR3 comprises 12 residues. Trimming took 5 bases from V and 2 from J, leaving 5 bases between them. The CDR3 loop is CASSKPTDTQYF. For the CDR3, the DNA is TGTGCCAGCAGTAAGCCCACAGATACGCAGTATTTT.

This clonotype was observed many times. The genes are TRBV10-3 and TRBJ2-7; 13 bases line up with TRBD2. Trimming took 6 bases from V and 0 from J; bases not matched to a gene: 5. This CDR3 has 16 amino acids. CDR1 ENHRY and CDR2 SYGVKD come from the germline V gene. The CDR3 sequence is CAIRNGLAGASYEQYF. The CDR3 DNA is TGTGCCATCAGGAACGGACTAGCGGGAGCCTCCTACGAGCAGTACTTC.

The V call is TRBV4-3, the J call TRBJ2-1; 9 bases are shared with TRBD2. J was trimmed by 2 bases and V by 1 base; bases with no gene match: 6. Germline V lookup: CDR1 LGHNA, CDR2 YSLEER. This CDR3 spans 17 amino acids. The CDR3 loop reads CASSQVGRGRAYNEQFF. Written as DNA, the CDR3 is TGCGCCAGCAGCCAAGTTGGGCGCGGGAGGGCCTACAATGAGCAGTTCTTC.

This clonotype was recorded a few times. CDR3 region: CASSSRTGTSDAYEQYF. The DNA for the CDR3 is TGTGCCAGCAGTTCCAGAACCGGGACTAGCGATGCCTACGAGCAGTACTTC. This chain uses TRBV12-3 or TRBV12-4 with TRBJ2-7; 10 bases match TRBD2. Trimming cost V 4 bases and J 2 bases; bases outside gene matches: 11. The CDR3 has 17 amino acids.

The chain joins TRBV20-1 to TRBJ2-1; D gene uncertain. This CDR3 region has 17 residues. Germline lookup yields CDR1 DFQATT and CDR2 SNEGSKA (reference sequence). V was cut by 2 bases and J by 0 bases, with 17 bases left in between. CDR3 residues: CSARSPTPRTSYNEQFF. CDR3 nucleotides: TGCAGTGCTAGAAGTCCGACACCCCGGACCTCCTACAATGAGCAGTTCTTC.

This clonotype has only a few counts. The rearrangement uses TRBV27 and TRBJ2-7; 12 nucleotides match TRBD1. The ends lost 5 bases at V and 4 bases at J; junction bases unmatched: 12. The CDR3 has 17 residues. Germline values: CDR1 MNHEY, CDR2 SMNVEV (reference sequence). In DNA form, the CDR3 reads TGTGCCAGCAGTCTACGACCGGGACAGGGGGCGAATTACGAGCAGTACTTC. Translated, it gives CASSLRPGQGANYEQYF.

The chain is built from TRBV15 and TRBJ1-5; the D is unclear. V was clipped by 2 bases and J by 4 bases, with 9 bases between them. Per germline, CDR1 LNHNV and CDR2 YYDKDF (reference sequence). This CDR3 region has 14 residues. The CDR3 region is CATSRNGENQPQHF. The DNA for the CDR3 is TGTGCCACCAGCAGAAATGGGGAAAATCAGCCCCAGCATTTT.

This clonotype was found many times. The chain combines TRBV29-1 with TRBJ2-5; D uncertain. This CDR3 has 13 amino acids. The V end lost 4 bases, the J end lost 2 bases, and 11 bases lay between the germline ends. From germline, CDR1 is SQVTM and CDR2 ANQGSEA. This chain's CDR3 is CSVVEVPQETQYF. The CDR3 DNA sequence: TGCAGCGTTGTAGAGGTACCACAAGAGACCCAGTACTTC.

In its sample, this clonotype was seen many times. The V and J genes are TRBV28 and TRBJ2-7; 7 bases line up with TRBD1. This CDR3 contains 16 residues. Germline CDR1 MDHEN, CDR2 SYDVKM. Germline trimming cut 5 bases from V and 3 bases from J; bases unmatched to any gene: 13. The CDR3: CASSPRQGLGSYEQYF. The CDR3 DNA follows: TGTGCCAGCAGTCCCCGACAGGGTTTAGGGAGCTACGAGCAGTACTTC.

This clonotype was observed a handful of times. V usage is TRBV20-1 and J usage is TRBJ1-3; 8 bases line up with TRBD1. From germline, CDR1 is DFQATT and CDR2 SNEGSKA (reference sequence). With 3 bases clipped from V and 2 bases from J, the junction kept 6 bases outside the gene matches. This CDR3 comprises 15 residues. Written as DNA, the CDR3 is TGCAGTGCTAGTGAAGGGACAGGAGCTGGAAACACCATATATTTT. Its protein is CSASEGTGAGNTIYF.

The sample holds many counts of this clonotype. The rearrangement joins TRBV3-1 to TRBJ2-7; 7 nucleotides line up with TRBD1. Losses at the gene ends were 5 bases for V and 3 bases for J; bases not matched to a gene: 7. CDR1 and CDR2 from the germline V gene are LGHDT and YNNKEL (reference sequence). This CDR3 is 14 amino acids long. CDR3 loop: CASSSPGTDYEQYF. DNA of the CDR3: TGTGCCAGCAGCTCCCCCGGGACAGACTACGAGCAGTACTTC.